These 16 T cell receptor beta chains share one sample of origin, sequenced in a study of response to subunit inactivated influenza vaccine. TCRdb reprocessed the RT-PCR reads with MiXCR, giving one entry per CDR3 protein. The repertoire holds about 650,000 distinct CDR3 sequences, around 16% seen once, with roughly 12% in the top ten. The sample in question was PBMCs from blood, obtained 12 days after vaccination. The receptors shown here come from a man aged 45-60 years who received an inactivated influenza vaccine.

The V and J genes are TRBV11-1 and TRBJ2-3; D may be TRBD1 (5 bases). Trimming stripped 8 bases from V and 8 bases from J, with 17 bases between. The CDR3 is made up of 13 amino acids. Germline lookup yields CDR1 SGHAT and CDR2 FQDESV (reference sequence). The CDR3 protein is CASELQGAGTQYF. The CDR3 nucleotides read TGTGCCAGCGAGCTTCAGGGCGCTGGTACGCAGTATTTT.

This clonotype has a single count. CDR3 loop: CASSFSGGLDTQYF. The CDR3 DNA reads TGTGCCAGCAGCTTTAGCGGGGGGCTGGATACGCAGTATTTT. This chain links TRBV7-2 with TRBJ2-3; 10 nucleotides match TRBD2. CDR1 is SGHTA, CDR2 FQGNSA, per germline. The CDR3 consists of 14 residues. The trim removed 3 bases at V and 6 bases at J, leaving 3 bases unmatched.

This clonotype came up a few times. The V and J genes are TRBV7-8 and TRBJ2-5; TRBD2 matches 7 bases. The germline V gene encodes CDR1 SGHVS and CDR2 FQNEAQ. CDR3 length: 14 amino acids. The V and J ends lost 5 bases and 3 bases, in that order; junction bases with no gene match: 6. The CDR3 loop is CASSPMGGKETQYF. CDR3 coding DNA: TGTGCCAGCAGCCCGATGGGGGGGAAAGAGACCCAGTACTTC.

This clonotype was found a few times. This chain joins TRBV4-3 and TRBJ2-1, with 14 bases lining up with TRBD2. CDR1 and CDR2 (germline): LGHNA, YSLEER. Unmatched junction bases numbered 4, after V lost 1 base and J lost 2 bases. There are 18 residues in the CDR3. CDR3 nucleotides: TGCGCCAGCAGCCAAGGGGGGACTAGCGGGAGAGCCTACAATGAGCAGTTCTTC. This gives the protein CASSQGGTSGRAYNEQFF.

This clonotype was observed many times. V gene TRBV5-1 combines with J gene TRBJ1-2; no clear D gene. In germline, CDR1 is SGHRS, CDR2 YFSETQ. The CDR3 sequence is 13 residues long. V lost 7 bases to trimming and J lost 7 bases, with 17 bases between them. CDR3 protein: CASRVDDSAGYTF. The DNA for the CDR3 is TGCGCCAGCCGAGTAGATGATTCCGCTGGCTACACCTTC.

The V gene is TRBV7-3, the J gene TRBJ2-1; tentatively, D is TRBD2 (5 bases). Germline V CDR1 and CDR2: SGHTA, FQGTGA. This CDR3 has 14 residues. The V gene lost 0 bases and the J gene lost 7 bases, with 10 bases spanning the gap. Here the CDR3 reads CASSLTGVGNEQFF. CDR3 DNA sequence: TGTGCCAGCAGCTTAACCGGGGTAGGGAATGAGCAGTTCTTC. Looking up the rest from reference TRBV7-3 and TRBJ2-1 gives the full variable domain: GAGVSQTPSNKVTEKGKYVELRCDPISGHTALYWYRQSLGQGPEFLIYFQGTGAADDSGLPNDRFFAVRPEGSVSTLKIQRTERGDSAVYLCASSLTGVGNEQFFGPGTRLTVL.

This clonotype was recorded a few times. The gene calls are TRBV21-1 and TRBJ2-7; the table's D gene call, TRBD1, was not cross checked with the DNA. TRBV21-1 is flagged as a pseudogene. This CDR3 has 16 amino acids. The CDR3 DNA is TGTGTGCCAGGGATTGGGGGGCCAGATCGCTCCTACGAGCAGTACTTC. This gives the protein CVPGIGGPDRSYEQYF.

The chain links TRBV28 to TRBJ1-2, with 8 nucleotides matching TRBD1. The V gene's germline CDR1 is MDHEN and CDR2 SYDVKM. V shed 3 bases and J 3 bases; nucleotides not matched to a gene: 6. The CDR3 sequence is 15 residues long. CDR3 protein: CASSFPGQGDYGYTF. The CDR3, as DNA: TGTGCCAGCAGTTTCCCCGGACAGGGTGACTATGGCTACACCTTC.

This clonotype was detected only a few times. The V and J genes are TRBV7-8 and TRBJ2-2; D not resolved. Trimming cost V 7 bases and J 4 bases, with 4 bases left between them. Germline V gives CDR1 SGHVS, CDR2 FQNEAQ. The CDR3 length is 11 residues. DNA for the CDR3: TGTGCCAGCATATTCACCGGGGAGCTGTTTTTT. Its translation is CASIFTGELFF.

This chain links TRBV10-2 with TRBJ2-7; D not resolved. Germline V gene lookup returns CDR1 WSHSY and CDR2 SAAADI. V shed 0 bases and J shed 0 bases, with 6 bases lying between them. The CDR3 is made up of 14 amino acids. CDR3 region: CASSESYTSYEQYF. DNA of the CDR3: TGCGCCAGCAGTGAGTCGTACACCTCCTACGAGCAGTACTTC.

This clonotype was observed a handful of times. The chain has TRBV6-4 and TRBJ2-1, with a tentative D call TRBD2 (6 bases). From germline, CDR1 is MRHNA and CDR2 SNTAGT. The CDR3 spans 15 residues. V was cut by 2 bases and J by 5 bases, with 13 bases left in between. The CDR3 DNA sequence: TGTGCCAGCAGTGACGTGCCGGGAGCCGACAATGAGCAGTTCTTC. Protein sequence: CASSDVPGADNEQFF.

This clonotype was seen a handful of times. The J gene is TRBJ2-1, the V gene TRBV14; the D gene is possibly TRBD1 (6 bases). The V end lost 2 bases, the J end lost 6 bases, and 11 bases lay between the germline ends. CDR3 length equals 14 residues. CDR1 and CDR2 from the germline V gene are SGHDN and FVKESK. This CDR3 is CASSQYRVANEQFF. Here the CDR3 DNA reads TGTGCCAGCAGCCAATACAGGGTAGCCAATGAGCAGTTCTTC.

Many counts were recorded for this clonotype. The V call is TRBV29-1, the J call TRBJ2-1; possibly TRBD1 for D (5 bases). Germline V CDR1 and CDR2: SQVTM, ANQGSEA. The CDR3 is made up of 12 amino acids. The V end lost 6 bases, the J end lost 0 bases, and 6 bases lay between the germline ends. CDR3 bases: TGCAGCGTCGACAGCTCCTACAATGAGCAGTTCTTC. Translation: CSVDSSYNEQFF.

V is TRBV7-2 and J is TRBJ2-5, with unresolved D. This CDR3 has 20 residues. V dropped 0 bases and J dropped 1 base, with 24 bases sitting between them. In germline, CDR1 is SGHTA, CDR2 FQGNSA. CDR3 DNA sequence: TGTGCCAGCAGCTTAGCTTTTCATCTGCGTCGATCCCTGGCCCAAGAGACCCAGTACTTC. Protein product: CASSLAFHLRRSLAQETQYF.

The V call is TRBV2, the J call TRBJ2-3; 8 bases agree with TRBD2. The junction had 6 bases not matched to a gene; V was cut back by 6 bases and J by 4 bases. The CDR3 contains 14 residues. CDR1 SNHLY and CDR2 FYNNEI come from the germline V gene. The CDR3 coding sequence is TGTGCCAGCAGAGCCCGGGGGGGGGCAGATACGCAGTATTTT. Its translation is CASRARGGADTQYF.

The gene calls are TRBV28 and TRBJ2-2; D is undetermined. The ends were cut back, 2 bases at V and 1 base at J, with 11 bases in the middle. The CDR3 consists of 16 residues. Germline CDR1 and CDR2: MDHEN and SYDVKM. This CDR3 reads CASSLISGVNTGELFF. The CDR3 bases are TGTGCCAGCAGTTTAATCTCGGGCGTGAACACCGGGGAGCTGTTTTTT.